This is a list of T cell receptor beta chains from one sample in a study of early T cells in non-severe SARS-CoV-2 infection. TCRdb used MiXCR to reprocess the 5' RACE reads, holding one entry per CDR3 protein. This table has about 48,000 distinct CDR3 sequences, around 6.5% appearing once. Sequences were derived from whole blood, sampled at baseline. The receptors stem from an adult who was a healthcare worker with PCR-confirmed SARS-CoV-2 infection or an uninfected control (not recorded which). CDR3s leave out the opening cysteine and the closing phenylalanine or tryptophan. Each record gives: V gene, CDR3 length, J gene, CDR3 protein.

TRBV28	12	TRBJ1-1	ASSSGGLGTEAF
TRBV20-1	14	TRBJ2-1	SARDPRGSIDNEQF
TRBV27	12	TRBJ1-1	ASSGTGTSTEAF
TRBV6-5	12	TRBJ1-2	ASTLQTGAHGYT
TRBV14	13	TRBJ2-1	ASSQSGRAHNEQF
TRBV6-2/TRBV6-3	13	TRBJ2-7	ASSRTSRKLYEQY
TRBV28	14	TRBJ2-7	ASSFPGSTSGYEQY
TRBV28	13	TRBJ2-5	ASSHGTGRSETQY
TRBV12-3/TRBV12-4	12	TRBJ2-3	ASSWRGFADTQY
TRBV27	12	TRBJ2-6	ASSFLSGANVLT
TRBV11-2	16	TRBJ2-1	ASSFPLAGGPTYNEQF
TRBV9	17	TRBJ2-7	ASNGELVKLSNWPYEQY
TRBV4-1	13	TRBJ1-3	ASSQVVQGRNTIY
TRBV6-6	13	TRBJ2-5	ASSYRPGGPETQY
TRBV12-5	16	TRBJ2-1	ASGLVGVPGTSRNEQF
TRBV27	13	TRBJ1-3	ASSPGTRSHTPRY
TRBV29-1	14	TRBJ1-2	SAAQGQGARGYGYT
TRBV5-1	11	TRBJ2-5	ASSLDWSRTQY
TRBV24-1	11	TRBJ2-5	ATSGSYGETQY
TRBV7-9	13	TRBJ2-7	ASSGTSGSYYEQY
TRBV7-8	13	TRBJ2-2	ASTFAWQNTGELF
TRBV9	13	TRBJ2-5	ASSVSQRFQETQY
TRBV27	13	TRBJ2-7	ASSFYTGNSYEQY
TRBV11-2	15	TRBJ2-3	ASSLGGVAGSTDTQY
TRBV5-1	14	TRBJ2-5	ASSFLAGDQAGTQY
TRBV12-3/TRBV12-4	11	TRBJ1-1	ASSLVGNTEAF
TRBV7-9	15	TRBJ2-7	ASSPQRGRTFIYEQY
TRBV4-1	15	TRBJ2-3	ASSQVAAGGGQDTQY
TRBV4-1	13	TRBJ2-1	ASSQGTGTYNEQF
TRBV7-9	11	TRBJ1-1	ASSPTVNTEAF
TRBV10-3	13	TRBJ1-5	AISEGQGSNQPQH
TRBV6-2/TRBV6-3	12	TRBJ2-7	ASSFYGSTYEQY
TRBV9	15	TRBJ2-3	ASSVATRGSGTDTQY
TRBV20-1	16	TRBJ2-4	SAREGTAGVKAKNIQY
TRBV28	13	TRBJ2-5	ASSTRDGYQETQY
TRBV28	10	TRBJ1-1	ASSWSRTEAF